The present entry profiles one T cell receptor (beta chain) with its context. Its antigen remains undetermined. Base qualities were left out, and no much larger clone turns up one base away. The immunoSEQ Assay, a bias-controlled multiplex PCR, was used to amplify TCRbeta CDR3 regions from genomic DNA. As for the authors' bioinformatics: The number of nucleated cells in each sample was estimated from the amplification of reference gene primers within the assay. To quantify the absolute abundance of each unique TCRbeta CDR3 rearrangement, sequence reads were collapsed and filtered. For each sample, productive Simpson clonality was calculated as the square root of Simpson's diversity index across productive rearrangements. The clones in this table, taken by TCRdb from immuneACCESS, are in-frame only. Not every clone is retained; where verified, under half of the shortfall comes from an unresolved V gene, and the cause of the rest is unknown. The V and J calls and clone size are taken from that table; D and trimming were inferred from the DNA. This sample holds about 180,000 clones; 88% were observed only once. Roughly 9% of the sample goes to the ten largest clones.

The CDR3, from cysteine to phenylalanine, totals 16 residues. Just the 48-base CDR3 DNA is kept, in frame starting at base 1. Trimming removed 3 bases from V and 5 bases from J, leaving 16 bases between the germline ends. Per the germline V gene (reference sequence), MNHEY is the CDR1 and SMNVEV is the CDR2. This sample stems from a study of blood T cell repertoires in COVID-19 (dated by TCRdb to the early 2020s). About the study as a whole: Collaborator samples came from the United States, Italy and Spain and covered acute and convalescent phases of COVID-19. The prospective study material was composed of cDNA or gDNA derived from T cells, B-cell-depleted T cells, or PBMCs. A de-identified subject ID, COVID-19 status, age in years and sex were almost always included in the sample metadata. Deeply sampled blood TCRbeta repertoires from subjects exposed to, actively infected with, or recovered from COVID-19 were included in the dataset. The repertoires were released in a freely available public database intended as a resource for research on the immune response to SARS-CoV-2. Where available, HLA class I and class II types were obtained from metadata supplied by the sample provider rather than from assay-based typing. The samples were drawn from two sources: the first 160 participants of the ongoing ImmuneRACE study, and some 1,300 subjects contributed by 6 global collaborators. Here is what the overall study found, with its caveats: Clinical and demographic metadata were provided uncurated, with the amount varying by source and participant.

Enrolling through a virtual design, the prospective study's participants ranged in age from about 18 to 89 years and lived across around 25 United States geographic areas. In the prospective study, participants were assigned to cohorts based on the clinical history participants reported in a screening survey and a study questionnaire. For ImmuneRACE Cohort 3, a participant was defined as recovered based on two consecutive negative NP/OP PCR tests, clearance by a healthcare professional, or resolution of symptoms. Mobile phlebotomists in the prospective study collected whole blood, serum and a nasopharyngeal or oropharyngeal swab from every participant. Participants in the prospective study had the option to provide additional blood draws and questionnaires over a 2-month period. Before DNA extraction, blood samples from the prospective study were shipped at room temperature or frozen.

What was sequenced was PBMCs or T cells enriched from blood (not recorded which). This chain joins TRBV27 to TRBJ2-2, with TRBD2 tentatively as D gene (5 bases match). This receptor was identified in a woman under 30 who had recovered from COVID-19. This receptor carries the CDR3 CASSFSNGGRTGELFF. The sequence in DNA is TGTGCCAGCAGTTTCAGCAACGGAGGACGGACCGGGGAGCTGTTTTTT.